A single sample is the source of the 5 T cell receptor beta chains below, sequenced in a study of cytomegalovirus exposure and HLA in healthy donors. Sequenced by immunoSEQ multiplex PCR; TCRdb stores in-frame clones only, minus some. The sample lists 250,000 to 300,000 clones; around 86% were seen once. Sequencing was performed on PBMCs. The receptors originated from a woman under 30 in good health and CMV-seronegative.

The chain uses TRBV19 and TRBJ2-5; TRBD2 agrees at 10 bases. J was trimmed by 5 bases and V by 5 bases; bases with no gene match: 11. Germline V gives CDR1 LNHDA, CDR2 SQIVND (reference sequence). The CDR3 runs to 16 residues. The CDR3 is CASSGLAGEVGETQYF. CDR3 in DNA: TGTGCCAGTAGTGGGCTAGCGGGAGAGGTGGGGGAGACCCAGTACTTC.

The rearrangement joins TRBV19 to TRBJ1-5, with 7 bases identical to TRBD1. The germline V gene encodes CDR1 LNHDA and CDR2 SQIVND (reference sequence). Losses at the gene ends were 10 bases for V and 9 bases for J; bases not matched to a gene: 9. The CDR3 is 12 amino acids. CDR3 nucleotide sequence: TGTGCCACTCTGACAGGGACTGGGCCCCAGCATTTT. It translates to CATLTGTGPQHF.

The genes are TRBV30 and TRBJ1-2; TRBD1 matches at 9 bases. V lost 0 bases, J lost 4 bases, and 3 bases stayed unmatched. This CDR3 has 14 amino acids. The germline V gene encodes CDR1 GTSNPN and CDR2 SVGIG (reference sequence). CDR3 nucleotides: TGTGCCTGGAGTGTACAGGGGGCAGGCTATGGCTACACCTTC. Amino acid sequence: CAWSVQGAGYGYTF. The full variable domain, its missing parts supplied by reference TRBV30 and TRBJ1-2, is SQTIHQWPATLVQPVGSPLSLECTVEGTSNPNLYWYRQAAGRGLQLLFYSVGIGQISSEVPQNLSASRPQDRQFILSSKKLLLSDSGFYLCAWSVQGAGYGYTFGSGTRLTVV.

The rearrangement links TRBV10-3 to TRBJ2-5, with D perhaps TRBD1 (6 bases). The germline gives CDR1 ENHRY, CDR2 SYGVKD. This CDR3 region has 15 residues. The germline V and J ends were trimmed by 6 bases and 3 bases, with 17 bases remaining between them. The CDR3, as DNA: TGTGCCATCAGCCAGTCTTTGGGGACAAAAGAGACCCAGTACTTC. Protein sequence: CAISQSLGTKETQYF.

This clone was seen a handful of times. The chain carries TRBV6-5 and TRBJ2-5; 9 nucleotides agree with TRBD2. Germline assignment: CDR1 MNHEY and CDR2 SVGAGI. The CDR3 sequence is 16 residues long. V was clipped by 2 bases and J by 4 bases; unmatched bases: 8. In nucleotides, the CDR3 is TGTGCCAGCAGTTACGGGCGGGAGGGCGTCGGAGAGACCCAGTACTTC. It codes for CASSYGREGVGETQYF.